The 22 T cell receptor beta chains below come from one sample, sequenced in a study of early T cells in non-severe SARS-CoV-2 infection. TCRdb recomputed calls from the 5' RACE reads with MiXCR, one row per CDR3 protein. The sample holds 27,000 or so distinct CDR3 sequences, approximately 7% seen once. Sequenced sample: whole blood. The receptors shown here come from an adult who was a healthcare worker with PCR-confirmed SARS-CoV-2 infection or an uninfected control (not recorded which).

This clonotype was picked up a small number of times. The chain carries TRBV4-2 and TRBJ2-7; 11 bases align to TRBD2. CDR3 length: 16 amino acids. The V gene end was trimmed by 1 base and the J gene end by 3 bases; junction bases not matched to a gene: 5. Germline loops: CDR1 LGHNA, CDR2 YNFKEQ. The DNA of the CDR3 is TGTGCCAGCAGCCAAGGACTAGCGGGGTCGGACTACGAGCAGTACTTC. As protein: CASSQGLAGSDYEQYF.

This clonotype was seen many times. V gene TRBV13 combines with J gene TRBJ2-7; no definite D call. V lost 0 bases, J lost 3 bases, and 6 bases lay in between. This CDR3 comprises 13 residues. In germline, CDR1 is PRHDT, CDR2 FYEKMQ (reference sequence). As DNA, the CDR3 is TGTGCCAGCAGCTTAGGTAAGGTCTACGAGCAGTACTTC. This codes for CASSLGKVYEQYF.

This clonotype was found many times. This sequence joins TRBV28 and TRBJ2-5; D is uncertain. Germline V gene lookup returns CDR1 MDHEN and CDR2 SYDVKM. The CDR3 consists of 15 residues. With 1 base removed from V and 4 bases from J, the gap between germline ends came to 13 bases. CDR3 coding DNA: TGTGCCAGCAGTTTATTCGGAGCCGTTCGAGAGACCCAGTACTTC. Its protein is CASSLFGAVRETQYF.

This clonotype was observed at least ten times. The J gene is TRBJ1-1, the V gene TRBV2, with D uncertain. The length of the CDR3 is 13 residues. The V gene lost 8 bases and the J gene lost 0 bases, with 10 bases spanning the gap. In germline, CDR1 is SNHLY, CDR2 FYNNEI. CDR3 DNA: TGTGCCAGCCGGAGGGAAATGAACACTGAAGCTTTCTTT. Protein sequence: CASRREMNTEAFF.

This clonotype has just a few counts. The CDR3 region is CSVVLAGATHTQYF. The CDR3, as DNA: TGCAGCGTTGTTCTAGCGGGGGCTACTCATACGCAGTATTTT. This chain uses TRBV29-1 with TRBJ2-3; TRBD2 agrees at 10 bases. The V gene's germline CDR1 is SQVTM and CDR2 ANQGSEA. The CDR3 is 14 amino acids. V dropped 4 bases and J dropped 7; count of bases not matched to a gene: 8.

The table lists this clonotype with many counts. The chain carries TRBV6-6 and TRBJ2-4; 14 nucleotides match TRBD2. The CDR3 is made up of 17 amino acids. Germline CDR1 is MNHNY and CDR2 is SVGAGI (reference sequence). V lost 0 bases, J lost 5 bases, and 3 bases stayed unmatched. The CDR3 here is CASSYSGLAGDENIQYF. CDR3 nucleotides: TGTGCCAGCAGTTACTCGGGACTAGCGGGGGATGAAAACATTCAGTACTTC.

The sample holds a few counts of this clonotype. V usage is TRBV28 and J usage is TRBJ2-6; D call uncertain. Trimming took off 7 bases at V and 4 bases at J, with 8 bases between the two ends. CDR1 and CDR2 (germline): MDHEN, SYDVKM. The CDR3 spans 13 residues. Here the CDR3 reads CASMAGGANVLTF. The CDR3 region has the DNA TGTGCCAGCATGGCCGGGGGGGCCAACGTCCTGACTTTC.

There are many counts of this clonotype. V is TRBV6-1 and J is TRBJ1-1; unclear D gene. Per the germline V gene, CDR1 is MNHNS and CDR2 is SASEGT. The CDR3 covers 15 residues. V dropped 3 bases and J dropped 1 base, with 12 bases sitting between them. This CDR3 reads CASSDRTTANTEAFF. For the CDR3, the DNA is TGTGCCAGCAGTGATAGGACGACGGCGAACACTGAAGCTTTCTTT.

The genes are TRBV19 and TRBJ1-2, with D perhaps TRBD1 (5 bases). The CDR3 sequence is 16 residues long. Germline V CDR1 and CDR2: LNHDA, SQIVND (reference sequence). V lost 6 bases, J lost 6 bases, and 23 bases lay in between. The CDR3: CASRPGTAVSGDGYTF. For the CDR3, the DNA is TGTGCCAGTAGACCCGGGACCGCAGTTTCAGGTGATGGCTACACCTTC.

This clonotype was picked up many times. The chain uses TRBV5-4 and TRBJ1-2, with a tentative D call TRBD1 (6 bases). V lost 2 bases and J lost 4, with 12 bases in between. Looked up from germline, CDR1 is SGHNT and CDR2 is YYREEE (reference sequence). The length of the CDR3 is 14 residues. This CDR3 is CASSFYRVGYGYTF. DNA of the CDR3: TGTGCCAGCAGCTTTTACAGGGTTGGCTATGGCTACACCTTC.

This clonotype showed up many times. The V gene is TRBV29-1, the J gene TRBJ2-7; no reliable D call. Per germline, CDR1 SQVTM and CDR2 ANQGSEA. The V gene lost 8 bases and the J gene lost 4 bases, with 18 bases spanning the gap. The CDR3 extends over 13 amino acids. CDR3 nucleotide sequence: TGCAGCATAGCTGAAGGCCTCGGGTACGAGCAGTACTTC. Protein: CSIAEGLGYEQYF.

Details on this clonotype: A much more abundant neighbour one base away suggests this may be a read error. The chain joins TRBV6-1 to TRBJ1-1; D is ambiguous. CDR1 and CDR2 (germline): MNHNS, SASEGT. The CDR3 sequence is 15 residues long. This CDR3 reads CGSSDRSGRNTEAFF. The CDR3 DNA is TGTGGCAGCAGTGATAGGTCCGGAAGGAACACTGAAGCTTTCTTT.

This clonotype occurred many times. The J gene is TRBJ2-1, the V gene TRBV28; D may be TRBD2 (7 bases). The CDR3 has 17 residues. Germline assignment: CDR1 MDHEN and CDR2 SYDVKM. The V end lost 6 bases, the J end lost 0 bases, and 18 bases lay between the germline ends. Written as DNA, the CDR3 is TGTGCCAGCAGACCACGGGGGGCGTCGAGCTCCTACAATGAGCAGTTCTTC. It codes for CASRPRGASSSYNEQFF.

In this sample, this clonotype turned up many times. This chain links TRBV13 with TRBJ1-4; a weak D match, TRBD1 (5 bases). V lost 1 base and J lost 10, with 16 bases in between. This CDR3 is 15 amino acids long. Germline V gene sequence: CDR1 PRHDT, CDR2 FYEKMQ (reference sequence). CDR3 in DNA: TGTGCCAGCAGCTTAGCGGGACGCGGCCTTGGAAAACTGTTTTTT. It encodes CASSLAGRGLGKLFF.

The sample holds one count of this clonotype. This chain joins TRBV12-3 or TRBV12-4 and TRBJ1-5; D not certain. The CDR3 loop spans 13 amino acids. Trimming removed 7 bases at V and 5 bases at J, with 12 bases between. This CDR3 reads CASNSDGYQPQHF. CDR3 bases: TGTGCCAGCAACTCGGACGGATATCAGCCCCAGCATTTT.

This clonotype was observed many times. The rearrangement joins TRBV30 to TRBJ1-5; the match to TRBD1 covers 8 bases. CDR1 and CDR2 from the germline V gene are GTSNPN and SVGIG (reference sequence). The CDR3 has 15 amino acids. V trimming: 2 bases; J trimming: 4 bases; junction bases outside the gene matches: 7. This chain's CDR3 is CAWSIKRTGNQPQHF. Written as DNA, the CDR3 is TGTGCCTGGAGTATTAAAAGGACAGGGAATCAGCCCCAGCATTTT.

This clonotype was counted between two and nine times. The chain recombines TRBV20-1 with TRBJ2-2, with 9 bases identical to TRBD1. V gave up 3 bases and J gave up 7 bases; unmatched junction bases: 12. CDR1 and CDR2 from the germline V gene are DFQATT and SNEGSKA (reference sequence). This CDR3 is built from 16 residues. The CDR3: CSASSTGGQRIGELFF. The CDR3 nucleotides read TGCAGTGCTAGTAGTACAGGGGGCCAAAGGATCGGGGAGCTGTTTTTT.

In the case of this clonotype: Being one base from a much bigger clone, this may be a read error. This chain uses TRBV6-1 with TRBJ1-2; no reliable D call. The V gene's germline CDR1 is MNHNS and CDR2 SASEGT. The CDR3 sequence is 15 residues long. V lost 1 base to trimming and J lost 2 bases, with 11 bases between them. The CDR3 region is CASSEGQRVNYGYTF. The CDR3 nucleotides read TGTGCCAGCAGTGAAGGACAACGGGTGAACTATGGCTACACCTTC.

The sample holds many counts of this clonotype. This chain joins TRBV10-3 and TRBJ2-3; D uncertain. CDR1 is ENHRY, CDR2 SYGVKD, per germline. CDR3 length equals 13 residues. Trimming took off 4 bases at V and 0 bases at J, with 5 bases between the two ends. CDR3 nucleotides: TGTGCCATCAGTGCGGACAGCACAGATACGCAGTATTTT. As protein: CAISADSTDTQYF.

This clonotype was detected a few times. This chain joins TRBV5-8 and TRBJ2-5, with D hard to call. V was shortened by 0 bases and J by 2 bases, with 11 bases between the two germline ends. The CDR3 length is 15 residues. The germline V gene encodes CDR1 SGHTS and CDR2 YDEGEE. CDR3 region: CASSLGIYGQETQYF. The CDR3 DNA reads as TGTGCCAGCAGCTTGGGAATTTACGGTCAAGAGACCCAGTACTTC.

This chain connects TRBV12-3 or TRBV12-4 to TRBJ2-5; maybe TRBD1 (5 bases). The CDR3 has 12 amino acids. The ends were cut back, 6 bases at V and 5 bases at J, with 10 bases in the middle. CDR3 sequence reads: CASRSGRETQYF. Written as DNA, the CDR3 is TGTGCCAGCAGATCAGGGCGTGAGACCCAGTACTTC.

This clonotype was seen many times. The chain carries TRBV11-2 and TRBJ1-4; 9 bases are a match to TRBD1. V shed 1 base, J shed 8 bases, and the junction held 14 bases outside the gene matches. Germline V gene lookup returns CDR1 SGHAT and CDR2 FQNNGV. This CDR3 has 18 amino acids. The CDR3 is CASSLGTRQGGYSEKLFF. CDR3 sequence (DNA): TGTGCCAGCAGCTTAGGCACCCGACAGGGGGGATATTCCGAAAAACTGTTTTTT.